This TCR beta chain was found in a study of T cell repertoires in cytomegalovirus infection. Background on the study: Both recently identified HLA-C-restricted and well-studied HLA-B-restricted CMV epitopes were used in the study.

The CDR3 spans 14 residues. Trimming cost V 0 bases and J 8 bases; bases outside gene matches: 7. Germline CDR1 is DFQATT and CDR2 is SNEGSKA (reference sequence). TCRdb reprocessed the reads with MiXCR, giving one entry per CDR3 protein. This sample yields about a million distinct CDR3 sequences, of which 31% are seen a single time; around 15% belongs to the top ten. This clonotype appeared a few times. Its antigen is not known. The sample in question was cultured CD8+ T cells from PBMCs, obtained from culture after CMV antigen stimulation. The sequence was collected from a human donor in good health (CMV status not recorded). Some clones in this sample may be carry-over from other donors' samples. V and J are TRBV20-1 and TRBJ2-1, with 7 bases lining up with TRBD2. The CDR3 bases are TGCAGTGCTAGAGATGGGGGGGGGGTTTATGAGCAGTTCTTC. It specifies CSARDGGGVYEQFF.